The source of this TCR beta chain is a study of T-cell reconstitution after alpha-beta-depleted transplantation in children listed by TCRdb under 2016. At the level of the whole study: Using TCR repertoire profiling, the study followed T-cell immune reconstitution in a quantitative way in children after TCRalphabeta/CD19-depleted allogeneic hematopoietic cell transplantation. Broader findings and caveats from the paper: The apparently early recovery of alphabetaT-cell counts about two months after transplant reportedly depended on only several hundred rapidly expanded clones that came from non-depleted graft cells. Over the following months the frequencies of hyperexpanded clones went down, and after one year T-cell counts and TCRbeta diversity were mostly credited to newly produced T cells. The high TCRbeta diversity at day 60 in some patients was ascribed to recipient T cells and intrathymic progenitors that had survived conditioning.

Library preparation used PCR. Sequencing relied on an Illumina HiSeq 2500. TCR library preparation used molecular barcoding, with unique molecular identifiers applied to normalize quantification of the TCRbeta repertoire. TCRdb reprocessed the public reads (quality trimming at Q25 with fastp, clone calling with MiXCR) and kept in-frame beta chains. A single entry per CDR3 protein holds the most common genes and DNA from its merged rows. This sample comprises hundreds of thousands of distinct CDR3 sequences, around 14% of them detected only once. The top ten clones comprise roughly 0.84% of the sample. From the cysteine up to the phenylalanine, the CDR3 has a length of 14 residues. CDR3 DNA is the only sequence kept; it has 42 bases, read in frame from the first base. CDR1 SGHKS and CDR2 YYEKEE were looked up in the germline V gene (reference sequence). The germline ends are 6 bases apart after V is trimmed by 0 bases and J by 2 bases.

This clonotype was found many times. Its recognized antigen is unknown. Per-base qualities were not stored, and no clone one base away is much larger. The treatment or condition tag for this specimen amounts to: allogeneic hematopoietic cell transplantation with graft depleted of TCRalphabeta T cells and CD19 B cells. The transplant recipients were children given TCRalphabeta/CD19-depleted allogeneic hematopoietic cell grafts. This TCR was recovered from a girl aged 2-10 years with congenital amegakaryocytic thrombocytopenia, due to receive a stem cell transplant. The V and J segments used are TRBV5-5 and TRBJ2-1; the D segment cannot be called with confidence. Sequencing used PBMCs, obtained before TCRalphabeta/CD19-depleted stem cell transplant. The base sequence is TGTGCCAGCAGCTTGGACTCAGCCTACAATGAGCAGTTCTTC. Translated, this gives CASSLDSAYNEQFF.